This T cell receptor beta chain derives from a study of blood T cell repertoires in COVID-19. On the study more broadly: The samples span acute and convalescent COVID-19 from the United States, Italy and Spain. Sources were T cells, B-cell-depleted T cells, or PBMCs; the material itself was cDNA or gDNA.

In the original workflow: Amplification from reference gene primers served as the basis for estimated nucleated cell counts. The assay was immunoSEQ multiplex PCR, and TCRdb's table has in-frame clones only and misses some. The V and J calls and clone size were taken over from that table, and D and trimming were inferred from the DNA. The sample consists of roughly 140,000 clones, approximately 86% of them appearing once. The V gene's germline CDR1 is MNHEY and CDR2 SMNVEV (reference sequence). This CDR3 has 14 residues. V gave up 0 bases and J gave up 1 base, with 6 bases separating them. Sequenced: peripheral blood. The sequence was collected from a woman aged 40 to 49 with active or convalescent COVID-19. The chain is built from TRBV27 and TRBJ1-2; unclear D gene. The DNA of the CDR3 is TGTGCCAGCAGTTTATCGGCGGATAACTATGGCTACACCTTC. Amino acid sequence: CASSLSADNYGYTF.